These T cell receptor beta chains were read from a single sample in a study of shared clonotypes between healthy human individuals. Generated by immunoSEQ multiplex PCR, the TCRdb table keeps only in-frame clones and is missing some. The sample consists of 2 million to 2.5 million clones, more than 90% of them appearing once. The specimen was naive CD4+ T cells sorted from blood. The source is a young man in good health. CDR3s include the opening cysteine and the closing phenylalanine or tryptophan. The order of the fields is J gene, V gene, D gene, clone size, CDR3 protein, CDR3 DNA. D genes are given only for firm matches. A clone size is listed for some rows: how often the clone was seen (once, few, many), or a class if it is expanded.

j_call: TRBJ1-1
v_call: TRBV25-1
d_call: .
clone_size: few
cdr3_aa: CASSDPFLDSQFF
cdr3_nt: TGTGCCAGCAGTGACCCCTTCCTGGACAGCCAGTTCTTT

j_call: TRBJ2-4
v_call: TRBV19
d_call: TRBD1
clone_size: .
cdr3_aa: CASSNTGEKKNIQYF
cdr3_nt: TGTGCCAGTAGTAATACAGGGGAGAAGAAAAACATTCAGTACTTC

j_call: TRBJ2-1
v_call: TRBV27
d_call: .
clone_size: .
cdr3_aa: CASSRVLWDEQFF
cdr3_nt: TGTGCCAGCAGTCGGGTTTTATGGGATGAGCAGTTCTTC

j_call: TRBJ2-7
v_call: TRBV5-1
d_call: .
clone_size: .
cdr3_aa: CASSPRTAAYEQYF
cdr3_nt: TGCGCCAGCAGCCCCCGGACGGCCGCCTACGAGCAGTACTTC

j_call: TRBJ2-5
v_call: TRBV6-1
d_call: .
clone_size: .
cdr3_aa: CASSEWGSKETQYF
cdr3_nt: TGTGCCAGCAGTGAGTGGGGGTCGAAAGAGACCCAGTACTTC

j_call: TRBJ2-3
v_call: TRBV5-5
d_call: TRBD1
clone_size: once
cdr3_aa: CASSLEFGQGRDTQYF
cdr3_nt: TGTGCCAGCAGCTTGGAATTTGGACAGGGGAGAGATACGCAGTATTTT

j_call: TRBJ1-1
v_call: TRBV30
d_call: .
clone_size: .
cdr3_aa: CAWSGIPNTEAFF
cdr3_nt: TGTGCCTGGAGTGGGATACCGAACACTGAAGCTTTCTTT

j_call: TRBJ1-4
v_call: TRBV2
d_call: .
clone_size: .
cdr3_aa: CASLAGAADEKLFF
cdr3_nt: TGTGCCAGCCTAGCCGGGGCAGCCGATGAAAAACTGTTTTTT

j_call: TRBJ2-2
v_call: TRBV7-9
d_call: TRBD1
clone_size: .
cdr3_aa: CASSRQGAVGELFF
cdr3_nt: TGTGCCAGCAGCCGACAGGGGGCTGTCGGGGAGCTGTTTTTT

j_call: TRBJ2-1
v_call: TRBV11-2
d_call: .
clone_size: .
cdr3_aa: CASSLNIASSYNEQFF
cdr3_nt: TGTGCCAGCAGCTTGAACATTGCAAGCTCCTACAATGAGCAGTTCTTC

j_call: TRBJ1-5
v_call: TRBV18
d_call: .
clone_size: .
cdr3_aa: CASSPALLVNSQPQHF
cdr3_nt: TGTGCCAGCTCACCAGCTCTTCTGGTCAACTCCCAGCCCCAGCATTTT

j_call: TRBJ2-5
v_call: TRBV28
d_call: TRBD2
clone_size: .
cdr3_aa: CASSPTLAGWAETQYF
cdr3_nt: TGTGCCAGCAGTCCGACACTAGCGGGGTGGGCAGAGACCCAGTACTTC